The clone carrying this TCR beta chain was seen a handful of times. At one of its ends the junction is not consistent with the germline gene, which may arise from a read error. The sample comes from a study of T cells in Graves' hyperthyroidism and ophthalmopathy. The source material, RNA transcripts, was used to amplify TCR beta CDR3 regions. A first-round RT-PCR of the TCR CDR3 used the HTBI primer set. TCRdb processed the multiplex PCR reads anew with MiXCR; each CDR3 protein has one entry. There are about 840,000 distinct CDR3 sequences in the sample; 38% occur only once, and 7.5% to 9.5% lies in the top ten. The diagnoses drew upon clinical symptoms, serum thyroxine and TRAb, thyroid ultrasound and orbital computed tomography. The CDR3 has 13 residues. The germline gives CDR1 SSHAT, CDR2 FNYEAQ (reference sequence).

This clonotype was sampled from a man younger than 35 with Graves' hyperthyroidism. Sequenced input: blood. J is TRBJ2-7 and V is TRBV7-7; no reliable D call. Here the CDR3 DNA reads TGTGCTAGCAGCCGCGGCCGCTACTACGAGCAGTACTTC. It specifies CASSRGRYYEQYF. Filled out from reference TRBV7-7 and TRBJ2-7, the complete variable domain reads GAGVSQSPRYKVTKRGQDVTLRCDPISSHATLYWYQQALGQGPEFLTYFNYEAQPDKSGLPSDRFSAERPEGSISTLTIQRTEQRDSAMYRCASSRGRYYEQYFGPGTRLTVT.